What follows are 15 T cell receptor beta chains derived from one specimen sequenced in a study of CD8+ T cells in alopecia areata. Described treatment: oral pan-JAK inhibitor, 5-10 mg twice daily. RNA was extracted and reverse transcribed into cDNA as the sequencing template. Libraries were prepared by immunoSEQ multiplex PCR; TCRdb keeps only in-frame clonotypes and omits some of them. This table has over 200,000 clones, 55% to 70% appearing once. The sample in question was CD4+ T cells sorted from blood, obtained at week 4, from a patient treated with tofacitinib. These receptors all stem from a human donor with alopecia areata.

This clone was counted a few times. This chain links TRBV14 with TRBJ1-1; D possibly corresponds to TRBD1 (6 bases). This CDR3 is 15 amino acids long. CDR1 and CDR2 (germline): SGHDN, FVKESK. Trimming pared 3 bases from V and 3 bases from J, leaving 14 bases between. The CDR3 protein is CASSQRRRGDTEAFF. The CDR3 coding sequence is TGTGCCAGCAGCCAGCGCCGAAGGGGGGACACTGAAGCTTTCTTT. Drawing the rest from reference TRBV14 and TRBJ1-1, the complete variable domain is EAGVTQFPSHSVIEKGQTVTLRCDPISGHDNLYWYRRVMGKEIKFLLHFVKESKQDESGMPNNRFLAERTGGTYSTLKVQPAELEDSGVYFCASSQRRRGDTEAFFGQGTRLTVV.

This clone was seen a handful of times. The chain recombines TRBV30 with TRBJ2-2, with a tentative D call TRBD2 (5 bases). From germline, CDR1 is GTSNPN and CDR2 SVGIG (reference sequence). The CDR3 sequence is 13 residues long. Between the trimmed V and J ends, which lost 4 bases and 6 bases, there was a span of 12 bases. CDR3 coding DNA: TGTGCCTGGAAGTGGAGCGGCGCCGGGGAGCTGTTTTTT. It is translated as CAWKWSGAGELFF.

This sequence joins TRBV7-2 and TRBJ2-3; 8 bases are shared with TRBD2. Trimming removed 1 base from V and 5 bases from J; junction bases left unmatched: 5. The CDR3 is made up of 15 amino acids. Germline CDR1 and CDR2: SGHTA and FQGNSA. CDR3 in amino acids: CASSLVASGQDTQYF. DNA of the CDR3: TGTGCCAGCAGCTTAGTGGCTAGCGGGCAAGATACGCAGTATTTT.

The V call is TRBV9, the J call TRBJ1-6, with D possibly matching TRBD1 (5 bases). The CDR3 sequence is 15 residues long. Germline values: CDR1 SGDLS, CDR2 YYNGEE. The V and J ends lost 2 bases and 9 bases respectively, with 15 bases between them. The CDR3 spells CASSVSTVLVSPLHF. The CDR3 coding sequence is TGTGCCAGCAGCGTTTCGACAGTATTGGTTTCACCCCTCCACTTT.

Written as DNA, the CDR3 is TGTGCCAGCAGCTTAGTCGAGGGCGCGGGCAATCAGCCCCAGCATTTT. It yields the protein CASSLVEGAGNQPQHF. The genes are TRBV7-2 and TRBJ1-5; D not resolved. The germline V gene has CDR1 SGHTA and CDR2 FQGNSA. This CDR3 is built from 16 residues. V was cut by 1 base and J by 2 bases, with 12 bases left in between.

This clone was seen a few times. The chain recombines TRBV7-9 with TRBJ1-1; D is ambiguous. This CDR3 spans 11 amino acids. Trimming removed 6 bases from V and 4 bases from J, with 6 bases in between. Germline CDR1 SEHNR, CDR2 FQNEAQ (reference sequence). CDR3 bases: TGTGCCAGCAGGATGGGCACTGAAGCTTTCTTT. Its translation is CASRMGTEAFF.

V and J are TRBV2 and TRBJ1-2; D perhaps matches TRBD1 (5 bases). Trimming removed 6 bases from V and 8 bases from J, with 19 bases in between. The germline CDR1 and CDR2 sequences are SNHLY and FYNNEI. The length of the CDR3 is 14 residues. In DNA form, the CDR3 reads TGTGCCAGCAGCATTAATCGACAGATCCTGGGCTACACCTTC. It codes for CASSINRQILGYTF.

The rearrangement joins TRBV2 to TRBJ1-1; TRBD1 is a possible D gene (6 bases). Trimming shortened V by 5 bases and J by 6 bases, and 10 bases separated the two germline ends. The CDR3 runs 12 residues. Per germline, CDR1 SNHLY and CDR2 FYNNEI. CDR3 amino acids: CASSTGIPEAFF. Here the CDR3 DNA reads TGTGCCAGCAGTACAGGGATCCCTGAAGCTTTCTTT.

The rearrangement uses TRBV30 and TRBJ2-1; 8 nucleotides agree with TRBD2. Germline V gene data show CDR1 as GTSNPN and CDR2 as SVGIG (reference sequence). This CDR3 spans 14 amino acids. V trimming: 0 bases; J trimming: 6 bases; junction bases outside the gene matches: 4. CDR3 residues: CAWSVAGASNEQFF. For the CDR3, the DNA is TGTGCCTGGAGTGTAGCGGGGGCCTCCAATGAGCAGTTCTTC.

This sequence joins TRBV29-1 and TRBJ2-5, with 8 positions matching TRBD1. Germline V lookup: CDR1 SQVTM, CDR2 ANQGSEA. The CDR3 contains 14 residues. The V gene end was trimmed by 5 bases and the J gene end by 2 bases; junction bases not matched to a gene: 7. CDR3 in amino acids: CSVTRQGSQETQYF. The CDR3 DNA follows: TGCAGCGTTACCCGACAGGGGTCTCAAGAGACCCAGTACTTC. The full variable domain, its missing parts supplied by reference TRBV29-1 and TRBJ2-5, is SAVISQKPSRDICQRGTSLTIQCQVDSQVTMMFWYRQQPGQSLTLIATANQGSEATYESGFVIDKFPISRPNLTFSTLTVSNMSPEDSSIYLCSVTRQGSQETQYFGPGTRLLVL.

The chain has TRBV7-2 and TRBJ1-1; D remains unclear. The CDR3 extends over 12 amino acids. Trimming stripped 4 bases from V and 11 bases from J, with 14 bases between. Germline V gene data show CDR1 as SGHTA and CDR2 as FQGNSA. CDR3 amino acids: CASSSLGREAFF. CDR3 DNA sequence: TGTGCCAGCAGCTCCCTGGGTAGGGAGGCTTTCTTT.

A few counts support this clone. The chain is built from TRBV29-1 and TRBJ2-6; a weak D match, TRBD1 (7 bases). The V and J ends lost 6 bases and 2 bases respectively, with 20 bases between them. This CDR3 has 17 residues. CDR1 SQVTM and CDR2 ANQGSEA come from the germline V gene. The CDR3 coding sequence is TGCAGCGTCAGGGGGGTGGAACAAAAGACTGGGGCCAACGTCCTGACTTTC. Protein product: CSVRGVEQKTGANVLTF.

The chain links TRBV5-1 to TRBJ2-5; 11 bases match TRBD2. The CDR3 totals 15 residues. In germline, CDR1 is SGHRS, CDR2 YFSETQ. V shed 5 bases, J shed 5 bases, and the junction held 8 bases outside the gene matches. For the CDR3, the DNA is TGCGCCAGCAGACCGGGACTAGCGGATTGGGAGACCCAGTACTTC. Its protein product is CASRPGLADWETQYF.

J is TRBJ1-3 and V is TRBV25-1; the match to TRBD1 covers 7 bases. The germline V gene has CDR1 MGHDK and CDR2 SYGVNS. The CDR3 has 17 residues. V was clipped by 2 bases and J by 0 bases; unmatched bases: 7. The DNA for the CDR3 is TGTGCCAGCAGTGAAGTCGGACAGGCCAGCTCTGGAAACACCATATATTTT. Protein sequence: CASSEVGQASSGNTIYF. Based on the CDR3 plus reference TRBV25-1 and TRBJ1-3, the full variable domain is EADIYQTPRYLVIGTGKKITLECSQTMGHDKMYWYQQDPGMELHLIHYSYGVNSTEKGDLSSESTVSRIRTEHFPLTLESARPSHTSQYLCASSEVGQASSGNTIYFGEGSWLTVV.

The genes are TRBV9 and TRBJ2-1; D is perhaps TRBD2 (6 bases). CDR1 and CDR2 (germline): SGDLS, YYNGEE. Trimming removed 3 bases at V and 5 bases at J, with 21 bases between. The CDR3 totals 17 residues. In nucleotides, the CDR3 is TGTGCCAGCAGCGCAGAGGGGCCGGATCGGAGGGACAATGAGCAGTTCTTC. Protein: CASSAEGPDRRDNEQFF.